Shown below are 15 T cell receptor beta chains from a single sample sequenced in a study of radiotherapy plus CTLA-4 blockade in lung cancer. Assay: immunoSEQ multiplex PCR; the TCRdb copy retains only in-frame clones and omits some. This table has 35,000 to 40,000 clones, around 86% appearing once. Sequencing used peripheral blood, obtained from a patient treated with radiotherapy plus ipilimumab. All receptors come from a human donor with non-small cell lung cancer whose response to radiotherapy plus ipilimumab could not be evaluated.

This clone was seen just once. This chain links TRBV19 with TRBJ1-5; 8 positions agree with TRBD1. The CDR3 is 15 residues long. J was trimmed by 6 bases and V by 4 bases; bases with no gene match: 8. Germline V gene data show CDR1 as LNHDA and CDR2 as SQIVND (reference sequence). The CDR3 loop reads CASSTRGQGGQPQHF. In DNA form, the CDR3 reads TGTGCCAGTAGTACCCGCGGACAGGGTGGTCAGCCCCAGCATTTT.

This sequence joins TRBV5-5 and TRBJ2-5; 12 positions match TRBD2. The germline CDR1 and CDR2 sequences are SGHKS and YYEKEE (reference sequence). CDR3 size: 16 residues. The V gene end was trimmed by 5 bases and the J gene end by 5 bases; junction bases not matched to a gene: 10. In nucleotides, the CDR3 is TGTGCCAGCAGGGGGCCTAGCGGGGGGGCGATGGAGACCCAGTACTTC. It codes for CASRGPSGGAMETQYF. The complete variable domain, with remaining parts taken from reference TRBV5-5 and TRBJ2-5, reads DAGVTQSPTHLIKTRGQQVTLRCSPISGHKSVSWYQQVLGQGPQFIFQYYEKEERGRGNFPDRFSARQFPNYSSELNVNALLLGDSALYLCASRGPSGGAMETQYFGPGTRLLVL.

The chain links TRBV27 to TRBJ2-1; perhaps TRBD1 as D (7 bases). The CDR3 extends over 18 amino acids. Trimming removed 7 bases at V and 0 bases at J, with 22 bases between. The germline V gene has CDR1 MNHEY and CDR2 SMNVEV (reference sequence). The CDR3, as DNA: TGTGCCAGCAAACCGGACAGGAGCGGGCCTAGCTCCTACAATGAGCAGTTCTTC. It specifies CASKPDRSGPSSYNEQFF.

The V call is TRBV28, the J call TRBJ1-1; possibly TRBD1 for D (6 bases). CDR1 MDHEN and CDR2 SYDVKM come from the germline V gene. V lost 5 bases to trimming and J lost 0 bases, with 13 bases between them. The CDR3 extends over 15 amino acids. CDR3 residues: CASSPPRGLNTEAFF. The CDR3 coding sequence is TGTGCCAGCAGTCCTCCGCGGGGGCTGAACACTGAAGCTTTCTTT.

The chain joins TRBV28 to TRBJ1-2; D may be TRBD1 (6 bases). The CDR3 is made up of 13 amino acids. Germline values: CDR1 MDHEN, CDR2 SYDVKM. Trimming shortened V by 5 bases and J by 5 bases, and 12 bases separated the two germline ends. The DNA for the CDR3 is TGTGCCAGCAGTCCGAACAGGGTTTATGGCTACACCTTC. As protein: CASSPNRVYGYTF.

In its sample, this clone was seen once. The V call is TRBV5-1, the J call TRBJ2-7, with D tentatively TRBD1 (5 bases). Deletions cut 4 bases from V and 0 bases from J, with 11 bases between. CDR3 length: 14 amino acids. Germline V gene lookup returns CDR1 SGHRS and CDR2 YFSETQ. CDR3: CASSPTASSYEQYF. The DNA of the CDR3 is TGCGCCAGCAGCCCGACAGCTAGCTCCTACGAGCAGTACTTC.

The rearrangement joins TRBV18 to TRBJ2-3; tentatively, D is TRBD1 (6 bases). Germline CDR1 is KGHSH and CDR2 is LQKENI. Trimming took off 3 bases at V and 4 bases at J, with 14 bases between the two ends. The CDR3 contains 15 residues. In DNA, the CDR3 is TGTGCCAGCTCACCTGAGAACAGGGCTCCAGATACGCAGTATTTT. Its translation is CASSPENRAPDTQYF.

The chain uses TRBV28 and TRBJ2-3, with D tentatively TRBD2 (5 bases). Germline CDR1 is MDHEN and CDR2 is SYDVKM. CDR3 size: 18 residues. V was clipped by 4 bases and J by 4 bases, with 24 bases between them. CDR3 loop: CASSSTTVLGIIADTQYF. The CDR3, as DNA: TGTGCCAGCAGTTCGACAACTGTACTAGGTATTATAGCAGATACGCAGTATTTT.

The chain combines TRBV28 with TRBJ1-1; 10 nucleotides agree with TRBD1. Germline assignment: CDR1 MDHEN and CDR2 SYDVKM. V shed 4 bases and J 2 bases; nucleotides not matched to a gene: 7. CDR3 length equals 16 residues. CDR3 in DNA: TGTGCCAGCAGTTCTGTGTGGGACAGGGGCAACACTGAAGCTTTCTTT. Amino acids: CASSSVWDRGNTEAFF.

This chain uses TRBV28 with TRBJ1-2, with 9 bases lining up with TRBD1. J gave up 8 bases and V 4 bases, and 5 bases lay outside the gene matches. There are 13 residues in the CDR3. CDR1 and CDR2 from the germline V gene are MDHEN and SYDVKM. In DNA form, the CDR3 reads TGTGCCAGCAGTTCCCCGACAGGGGGAGGCTACACCTTC. This codes for CASSSPTGGGYTF.

Judged by abundance, this clone is large. The genes are TRBV5-5 and TRBJ1-1; TRBD1 might be the D (5 bases). Germline lookup yields CDR1 SGHKS and CDR2 YYEKEE (reference sequence). This CDR3 has 18 residues. The germline V and J ends were trimmed by 4 bases and 0 bases, with 22 bases remaining between them. CDR3 DNA: TGTGCCAGCAGCGAAAAAGTGGCAGGGTTCGGACTGAACACTGAAGCTTTCTTT. As protein: CASSEKVAGFGLNTEAFF. The whole variable domain, filled in from reference TRBV5-5 and TRBJ1-1, reads DAGVTQSPTHLIKTRGQQVTLRCSPISGHKSVSWYQQVLGQGPQFIFQYYEKEERGRGNFPDRFSARQFPNYSSELNVNALLLGDSALYLCASSEKVAGFGLNTEAFFGQGTRLTVV.

As DNA, the CDR3 is TGTGCCAGCAGCCAAGATTTAGCTAGCGGAACCTACGAGCAGTACTTC. It translates to CASSQDLASGTYEQYF. This sequence joins TRBV14 and TRBJ2-7; 7 bases are a match to TRBD2. V was pared by 0 bases and J by 2 bases, with 7 bases of the junction left unmatched. Germline-derived CDR1 and CDR2 are SGHDN and FVKESK. The CDR3 has 16 amino acids.

This chain joins TRBV20-1 and TRBJ2-1; 7 bases match TRBD2. The CDR3 consists of 10 residues. The germline V gene encodes CDR1 DFQATT and CDR2 SNEGSKA (reference sequence). The CDR3 DNA reads TGCGGATGGCAGGGAGGGAAGCAGTTCTTC. Translated: CGWQGGKQFF.

This clone was seen just once. V is TRBV28 and J is TRBJ1-2; a possible D gene is TRBD1 (6 bases). Germline CDR1 is MDHEN and CDR2 is SYDVKM. V shed 1 base and J shed 6 bases, with 12 bases lying between them. The CDR3 covers 14 residues. The CDR3 DNA reads as TGTGCCAGCAGTTTATACCGCTCAGGGGATGGCTACACCTTC. Its protein is CASSLYRSGDGYTF.

The chain is built from TRBV2 and TRBJ2-1, with a weak D call TRBD1 (6 bases). In germline, CDR1 is SNHLY, CDR2 FYNNEI. The CDR3 runs 14 residues. The V end lost 5 bases, the J end lost 6 bases, and 14 bases lay between the germline ends. The CDR3 loop is CASSPTGVFNEQFF. The CDR3 DNA is TGTGCCAGCAGTCCGACAGGAGTGTTCAATGAGCAGTTCTTC.